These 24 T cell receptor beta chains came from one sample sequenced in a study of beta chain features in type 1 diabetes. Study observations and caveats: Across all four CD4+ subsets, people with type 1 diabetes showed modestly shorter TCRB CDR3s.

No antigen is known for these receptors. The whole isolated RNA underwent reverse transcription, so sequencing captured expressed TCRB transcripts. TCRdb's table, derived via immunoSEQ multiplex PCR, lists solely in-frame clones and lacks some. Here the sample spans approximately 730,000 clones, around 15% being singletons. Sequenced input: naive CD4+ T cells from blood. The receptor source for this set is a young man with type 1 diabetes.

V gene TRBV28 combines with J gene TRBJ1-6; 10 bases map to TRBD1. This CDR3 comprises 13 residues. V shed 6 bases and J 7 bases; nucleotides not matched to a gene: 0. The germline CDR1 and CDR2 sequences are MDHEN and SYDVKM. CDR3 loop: CASRTGGNSPLHF. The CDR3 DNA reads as TGTGCCAGCAGGACAGGGGGCAATTCACCCCTCCACTTT.

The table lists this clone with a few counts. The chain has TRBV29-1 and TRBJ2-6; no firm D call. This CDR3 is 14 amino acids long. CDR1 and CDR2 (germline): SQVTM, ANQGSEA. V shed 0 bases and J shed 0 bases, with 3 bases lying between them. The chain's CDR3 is CSVEESSGANVLTF. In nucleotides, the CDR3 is TGCAGCGTTGAAGAGAGCTCTGGGGCCAACGTCCTGACTTTC.

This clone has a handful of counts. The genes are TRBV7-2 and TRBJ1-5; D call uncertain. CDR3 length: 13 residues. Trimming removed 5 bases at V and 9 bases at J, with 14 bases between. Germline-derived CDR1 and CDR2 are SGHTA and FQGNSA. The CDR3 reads CASSPTESGPQHF. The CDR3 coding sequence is TGTGCCAGCAGCCCCACCGAATCTGGGCCCCAGCATTTT.

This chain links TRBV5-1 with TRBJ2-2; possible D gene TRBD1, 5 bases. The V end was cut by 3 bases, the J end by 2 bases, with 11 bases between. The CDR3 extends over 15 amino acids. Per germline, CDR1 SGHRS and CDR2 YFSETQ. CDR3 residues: CASSSETANTGELFF. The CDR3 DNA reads TGCGCCAGCAGCTCAGAGACAGCTAACACCGGGGAGCTGTTTTTT.

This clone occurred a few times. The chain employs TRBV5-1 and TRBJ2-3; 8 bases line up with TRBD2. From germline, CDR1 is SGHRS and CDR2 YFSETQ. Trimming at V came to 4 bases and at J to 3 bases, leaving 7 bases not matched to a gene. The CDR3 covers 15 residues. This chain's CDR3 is CASSRSGDGTDTQYF. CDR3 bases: TGCGCCAGCAGCCGTAGCGGGGACGGAACAGATACGCAGTATTTT.

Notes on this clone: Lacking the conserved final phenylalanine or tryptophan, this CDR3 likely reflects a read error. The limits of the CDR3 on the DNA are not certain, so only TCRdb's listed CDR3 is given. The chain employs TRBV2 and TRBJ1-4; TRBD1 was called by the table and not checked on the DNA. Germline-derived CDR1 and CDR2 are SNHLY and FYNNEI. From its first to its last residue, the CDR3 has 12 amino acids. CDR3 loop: CASSEDRGPPSL.

The DNA of the CDR3 is TGTGCCTGGAGTGTACGGACAGGATTCACCGGGGAGCTGTTTTTT. It encodes CAWSVRTGFTGELFF. The V gene is TRBV30, the J gene TRBJ2-2, with 7 bases matching TRBD1. Germline trimming cut 0 bases from V and 4 bases from J; bases unmatched to any gene: 5. The CDR3 runs to 15 residues. Germline CDR1 and CDR2: GTSNPN and SVGIG (reference sequence). The full variable domain, rest sourced from reference TRBV30 and TRBJ2-2, is SQTIHQWPATLVQPVGSPLSLECTVEGTSNPNLYWYRQAAGRGLQLLFYSVGIGQISSEVPQNLSASRPQDRQFILSSKKLLLSDSGFYLCAWSVRTGFTGELFFGEGSRLTVL.

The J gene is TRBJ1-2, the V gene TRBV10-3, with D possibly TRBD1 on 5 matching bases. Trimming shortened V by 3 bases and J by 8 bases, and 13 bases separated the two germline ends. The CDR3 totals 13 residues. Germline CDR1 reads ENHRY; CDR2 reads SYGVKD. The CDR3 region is CAISEWRGRGYTF. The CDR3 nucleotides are TGTGCCATCAGTGAATGGAGGGGCCGGGGCTACACCTTC.

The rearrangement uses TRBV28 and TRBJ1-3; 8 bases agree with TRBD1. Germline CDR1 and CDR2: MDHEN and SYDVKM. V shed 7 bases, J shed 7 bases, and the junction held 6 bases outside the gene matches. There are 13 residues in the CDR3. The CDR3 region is CASTPDRANTIYF. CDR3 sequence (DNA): TGTGCCAGCACTCCGGACAGGGCGAACACCATATATTTT. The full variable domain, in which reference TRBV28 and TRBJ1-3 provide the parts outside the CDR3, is DVKVTQSSRYLVKRTGEKVFLECVQDMDHENMFWYRQDPGLGLRLIYFSYDVKMKEKGDIPEGYSVSREKKERFSLILESASTNQTSMYLCASTPDRANTIYFGEGSWLTVV.

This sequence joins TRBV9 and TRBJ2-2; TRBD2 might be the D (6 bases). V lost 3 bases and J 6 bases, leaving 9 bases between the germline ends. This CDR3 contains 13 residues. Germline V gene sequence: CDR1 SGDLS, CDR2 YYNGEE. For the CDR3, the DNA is TGTGCCAGCAGCGGATGGAGGGCCGGGGAGCTGTTTTTT. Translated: CASSGWRAGELFF. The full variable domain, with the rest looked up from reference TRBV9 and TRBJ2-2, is DSGVTQTPKHLITATGQRVTLRCSPRSGDLSVYWYQQSLDQGLQFLIQYYNGEERAKGNILERFSAQQFPDLHSELNLSSLELGDSALYFCASSGWRAGELFFGEGSRLTVL.

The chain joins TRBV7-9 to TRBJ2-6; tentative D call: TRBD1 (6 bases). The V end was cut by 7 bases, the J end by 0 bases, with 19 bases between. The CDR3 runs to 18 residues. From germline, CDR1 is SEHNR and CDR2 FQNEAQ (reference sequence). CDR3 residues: CASTPPPGALSGANVLTF. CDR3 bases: TGTGCCAGCACCCCACCCCCAGGGGCGCTCTCTGGGGCCAACGTCCTGACTTTC.

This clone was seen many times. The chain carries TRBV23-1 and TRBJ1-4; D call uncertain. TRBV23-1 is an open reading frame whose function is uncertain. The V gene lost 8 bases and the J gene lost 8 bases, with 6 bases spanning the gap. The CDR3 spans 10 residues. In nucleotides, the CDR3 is TGCGCCAGCGGGGAGGAAAAACTGTTTTTT. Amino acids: CASGEEKLFF.

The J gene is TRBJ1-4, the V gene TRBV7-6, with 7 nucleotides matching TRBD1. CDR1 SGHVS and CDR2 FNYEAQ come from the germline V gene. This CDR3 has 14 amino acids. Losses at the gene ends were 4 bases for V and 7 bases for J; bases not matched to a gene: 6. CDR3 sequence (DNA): TGTGCCAGCAGCTCAAGACAGGGAAGTGAAAAACTGTTTTTT. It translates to CASSSRQGSEKLFF. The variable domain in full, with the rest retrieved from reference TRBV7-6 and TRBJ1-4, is GAGVSQSPRYKVTKRGQDVALRCDPISGHVSLYWYRQALGQGPEFLTYFNYEAQQDKSGLPNDRFSAERPEGSISTLTIQRTEQRDSAMYRCASSSRQGSEKLFFGSGTQLSVL.

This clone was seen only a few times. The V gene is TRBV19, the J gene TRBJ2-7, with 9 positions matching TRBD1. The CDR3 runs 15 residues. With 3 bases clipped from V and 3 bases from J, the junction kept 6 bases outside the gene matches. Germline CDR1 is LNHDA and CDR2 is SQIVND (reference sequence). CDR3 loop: CASSMQRTGDYEQYF. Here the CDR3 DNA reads TGTGCCAGTAGTATGCAGAGGACAGGGGACTACGAGCAGTACTTC.

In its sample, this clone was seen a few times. Written as DNA, the CDR3 is TGTGCCAGCAGCCTATGGACTGGGGAAGAAGAGACCCAGTACTTC. Residues: CASSLWTGEEETQYF. The chain has TRBV7-2 and TRBJ2-5; TRBD2 might be the D (5 bases). Trimming took 5 bases from V and 3 from J, leaving 16 bases between them. CDR1 and CDR2 from the germline V gene are SGHTA and FQGNSA. The CDR3 extends over 15 amino acids.

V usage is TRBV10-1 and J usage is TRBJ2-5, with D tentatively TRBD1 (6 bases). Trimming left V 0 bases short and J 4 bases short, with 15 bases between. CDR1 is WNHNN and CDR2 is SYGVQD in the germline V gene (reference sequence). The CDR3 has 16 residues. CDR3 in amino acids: CASSESGGRGVETQYF. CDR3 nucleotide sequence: TGCGCCAGCAGTGAGTCTGGCGGCAGGGGAGTAGAGACCCAGTACTTC.

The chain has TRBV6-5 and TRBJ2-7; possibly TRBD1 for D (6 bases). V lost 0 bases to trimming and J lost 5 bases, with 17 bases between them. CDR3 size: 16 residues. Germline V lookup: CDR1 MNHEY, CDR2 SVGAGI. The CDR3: CASSYSGAGYMNEQYF. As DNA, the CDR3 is TGTGCCAGCAGTTACTCGGGGGCAGGCTATATGAACGAGCAGTACTTC.

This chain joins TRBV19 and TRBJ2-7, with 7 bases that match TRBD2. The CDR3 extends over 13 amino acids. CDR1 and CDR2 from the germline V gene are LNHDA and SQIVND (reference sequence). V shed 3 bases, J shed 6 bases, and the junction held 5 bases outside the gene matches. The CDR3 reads CASSMGGRLEQYF. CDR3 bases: TGTGCCAGTAGTATGGGAGGGCGGCTCGAGCAGTACTTC.

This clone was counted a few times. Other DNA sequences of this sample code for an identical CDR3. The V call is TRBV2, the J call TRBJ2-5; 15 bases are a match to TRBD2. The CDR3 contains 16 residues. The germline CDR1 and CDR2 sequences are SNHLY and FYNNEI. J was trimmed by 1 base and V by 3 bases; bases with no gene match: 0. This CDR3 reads CASSEGLAGGQETQYF. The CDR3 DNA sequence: TGTGCCAGCAGTGAGGGACTAGCGGGGGGCCAAGAGACCCAGTACTTC.

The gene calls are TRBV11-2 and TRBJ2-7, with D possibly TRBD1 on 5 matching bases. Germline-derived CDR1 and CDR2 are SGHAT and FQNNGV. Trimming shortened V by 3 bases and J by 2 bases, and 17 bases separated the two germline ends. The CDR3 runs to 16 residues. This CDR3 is CASSLPSWGTPYEQYF. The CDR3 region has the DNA TGTGCCAGCAGCTTGCCCTCCTGGGGCACCCCCTACGAGCAGTACTTC.

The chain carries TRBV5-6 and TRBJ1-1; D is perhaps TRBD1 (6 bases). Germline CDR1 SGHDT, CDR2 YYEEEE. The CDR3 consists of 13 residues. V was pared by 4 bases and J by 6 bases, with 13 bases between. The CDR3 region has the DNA TGTGCCAGCAGCCTACAGGGTCGGTCTGAAGCTTTCTTT. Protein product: CASSLQGRSEAFF. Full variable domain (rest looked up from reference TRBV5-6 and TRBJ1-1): DAGVTQSPTHLIKTRGQQVTLRCSPKSGHDTVSWYQQALGQGPQFIFQYYEEEERQRGNFPDRFSGHQFPNYSSELNVNALLLGDSALYLCASSLQGRSEAFFGQGTRLTVV.

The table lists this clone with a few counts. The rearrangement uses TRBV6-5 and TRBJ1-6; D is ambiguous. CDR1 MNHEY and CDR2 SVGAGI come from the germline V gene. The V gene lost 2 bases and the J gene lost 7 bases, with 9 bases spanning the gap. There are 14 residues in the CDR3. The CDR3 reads CASSYEVTNSPLHF. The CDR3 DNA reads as TGTGCCAGCAGTTACGAGGTTACAAATTCACCCCTCCACTTT.

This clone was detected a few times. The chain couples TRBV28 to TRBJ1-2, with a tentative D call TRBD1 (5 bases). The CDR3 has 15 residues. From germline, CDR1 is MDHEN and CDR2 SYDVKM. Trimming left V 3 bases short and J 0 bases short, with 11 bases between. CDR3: CASSFLTVPNYGYTF. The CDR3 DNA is TGTGCCAGCAGTTTCCTGACAGTGCCTAACTATGGCTACACCTTC.

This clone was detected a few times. CDR3 sequence: CGGGQTSYEQYF. The CDR3 DNA is TGTGGGGGGGGACAGACTTCCTACGAGCAGTACTTC. The chain couples TRBV25-1 to TRBJ2-7; D possibly uses TRBD1 or TRBD2 (7 bases each). The CDR3 extends over 12 amino acids. The V gene's germline CDR1 is MGHDK and CDR2 SYGVNS.